What follows are 21 T cell receptor beta chains derived from one specimen sequenced in a study of beta chain features in type 1 diabetes (dated by TCRdb to between 2017 and 2018). The receptor library was made with the immunoSEQ multiplex PCR assay. The entire isolated RNA was reverse transcribed using the High Capacity cDNA Reverse Transcription Kit, and thus expressed TCRB transcripts were sequenced. Sourced from immuneACCESS, this table was stored by TCRdb with only in-frame sequences that have V and J called. A share of the clones is absent; for the studies checked, an unresolved V gene accounts for under half, and the remainder has no known explanation. The sample table records 200,000 to 250,000 clones; around 9.9% of these occur just once. Approximately 1.5% of the sample is taken by the ten largest. Sequenced input: central memory CD4+ T cells from blood. These receptors were obtained from a young man in good health.

This clone has more than one count but fewer than ten. The gene calls are TRBV10-1 and TRBJ2-1; no firm D call. Germline assignment: CDR1 WNHNN and CDR2 SYGVQD (reference sequence). Trimming shortened V by 4 bases and J by 8 bases, and 15 bases separated the two germline ends. The CDR3 spans 14 residues. CDR3 nucleotides: TGCGCCAGCAGTGTCGCGGTTCCCTCGGATGAGCAGTTCTTC. Its protein product is CASSVAVPSDEQFF.

V usage is TRBV27 and J usage is TRBJ1-5; TRBD1 matches 7 bases. Germline values: CDR1 MNHEY, CDR2 SMNVEV (reference sequence). The length of the CDR3 is 16 residues. Losses at the gene ends were 2 bases for V and 4 bases for J; bases not matched to a gene: 8. The CDR3 sequence: CASSLDKDRANQPQHF. The CDR3 nucleotides are TGTGCCAGCAGTTTAGATAAAGACAGGGCAAATCAGCCCCAGCATTTT.

This rearrangement joins TRBV29-1 to TRBJ2-7; D remains unclear. Per the germline V gene, CDR1 is SQVTM and CDR2 is ANQGSEA. The CDR3 runs 13 residues. Trimming stripped 4 bases from V and 5 bases from J, with 15 bases between. For the CDR3, the DNA is TGCAGCGTTGTCCGTGGTTCTTACGACGAGCAGTACTTC. Residues: CSVVRGSYDEQYF.

This clone was observed a handful of times. The CDR3 region is CASSQVLRGSGSYEQYF. Here the CDR3 DNA reads TGCGCCAGCAGCCAAGTCTTGCGCGGGTCTGGCTCCTACGAGCAGTACTTC. J is TRBJ2-7 and V is TRBV4-3; the D gene is possibly TRBD2 (5 bases). The V gene lost 1 base and the J gene lost 0 bases, with 16 bases spanning the gap. The CDR3 contains 17 residues. Germline V gene lookup returns CDR1 LGHNA and CDR2 YSLEER.

The V gene is TRBV30, the J gene TRBJ1-5, with D unclear. CDR1 GTSNPN and CDR2 SVGIG come from the germline V gene (reference sequence). The CDR3 has 13 residues. Trimming stripped 1 base from V and 6 bases from J, with 10 bases between. CDR3 amino acids: CAWSGWLAQPQHF. In nucleotides, the CDR3 is TGTGCCTGGAGTGGCTGGCTGGCTCAGCCCCAGCATTTT. The full variable domain, with the rest looked up from reference TRBV30 and TRBJ1-5, is SQTIHQWPATLVQPVGSPLSLECTVEGTSNPNLYWYRQAAGRGLQLLFYSVGIGQISSEVPQNLSASRPQDRQFILSSKKLLLSDSGFYLCAWSGWLAQPQHFGDGTRLSIL.

There are a few counts of this clone. The genes are TRBV4-3 and TRBJ2-3, with TRBD2 as a possible D gene (5 bases). The CDR3 runs 15 residues. V lost 5 bases and J 2 bases, leaving 14 bases between the germline ends. Germline-derived CDR1 and CDR2 are LGHNA and YSLEER. CDR3 sequence: CASSGGGGNTDTQYF. The DNA for the CDR3 is TGCGCCAGCAGCGGTGGAGGCGGCAACACAGATACGCAGTATTTT.

V gene TRBV19 combines with J gene TRBJ2-1; the D is unclear. Trimming left V 3 bases short and J 0 bases short, with 9 bases between. Germline CDR1 reads LNHDA; CDR2 reads SQIVND (reference sequence). CDR3 length: 15 residues. The DNA of the CDR3 is TGTGCCAGTAGTATGTTCTGGAGCTCCTACAATGAGCAGTTCTTC. It codes for CASSMFWSSYNEQFF.

In the case of this clone: Other nucleotide sequences in the sample specify the same CDR3. V is TRBV7-3 and J is TRBJ2-6; TRBD1 matches at 12 bases. The CDR3 covers 17 residues. Germline V gene sequence: CDR1 SGHTA, CDR2 FQGTGA. With 3 bases clipped from V and 3 bases from J, the junction kept 3 bases outside the gene matches. CDR3 DNA sequence: TGTGCCAGCAGCTTTGGGACAGGGGGCAGTGGGGCCAACGTCCTGACTTTC. Translated: CASSFGTGGSGANVLTF.

This clone was seen a handful of times. The V call is TRBV15, the J call TRBJ1-1; no definite D call. The germline CDR1 and CDR2 sequences are LNHNV and YYDKDF (reference sequence). V gave up 1 base and J gave up 7 bases, with 1 base separating them. CDR3 size: 10 residues. As DNA, the CDR3 is TGTGCCACCAGCAGAGGTGAAGCTTTCTTT. Residues: CATSRGEAFF.

The rearrangement uses TRBV7-2 and TRBJ2-3; D is possibly TRBD1 or TRBD2 (6 bases each). The CDR3 loop spans 16 amino acids. The germline gives CDR1 SGHTA, CDR2 FQGNSA. V gave up 1 base and J gave up 1 base, with 12 bases separating them. The CDR3 nucleotides read TGTGCCAGCAGCTTAGGGTGGGGGGCCGGCACAGATACGCAGTATTTT. This gives the protein CASSLGWGAGTDTQYF.

This sequence joins TRBV7-8 and TRBJ1-3, with no clear D. The CDR3 sequence is 14 residues long. Germline-derived CDR1 and CDR2 are SGHVS and FQNEAQ. V lost 2 bases and J 1 base, leaving 6 bases between the germline ends. The CDR3 DNA reads as TGTGCCAGCAGCTTATATTTGTCTGGAAACACCATATATTTT. This gives the protein CASSLYLSGNTIYF. Combining the CDR3 with reference TRBV7-8 and TRBJ1-3 gives the whole variable domain GAGVSQSPRYKVAKRGQDVALRCDPISGHVSLFWYQQALGQGPEFLTYFQNEAQLDKSGLPSDRFFAERPEGSVSTLKIQRTQQEDSAVYLCASSLYLSGNTIYFGEGSWLTVV.

Comment on this clone: A far larger clone is a single base away, which makes a read error likely. Different DNA sequences within this sample yield the same CDR3. V gene TRBV7-9 combines with J gene TRBJ2-3, with D unresolved. The germline CDR1 and CDR2 sequences are SEHNR and FQNEAQ (reference sequence). The CDR3 consists of 12 residues. V lost 4 bases and J lost 2, with 4 bases in between. The CDR3, as DNA: TGTGCCAGCAGCTCGTACACAGATACGCAGTATTTT. It translates to CASSSYTDTQYF.

This clone was recorded many times. This chain uses TRBV4-1 with TRBJ2-1; D uncertain. Trimming took 0 bases from V and 4 from J, leaving 13 bases between them. Germline CDR1 and CDR2: MGHRA and YSYEKL. The CDR3 has 16 residues. Written as DNA, the CDR3 is TGCGCCAGCAGCCAAGATCACGGGCAGGAATACAATGAGCAGTTCTTC. This sequence encodes CASSQDHGQEYNEQFF.

As regards this clone: The junction and the germline gene differ at one end; a read error may be behind it. The chain links TRBV4-1 to TRBJ2-1; no definite D call. CDR1 is MGHRA and CDR2 is YSYEKL in the germline V gene. The CDR3 consists of 14 residues. In nucleotides, the CDR3 is TGTGCCAGCAGCCAAGATTTGAGTTCCGATGAGCAGTTCTTC. This sequence encodes CASSQDLSSDEQFF.

Ten or more counts support this clone. The J gene is TRBJ2-2, the V gene TRBV9, with D perhaps matching TRBD2 (5 bases). The V and J ends lost 4 bases and 7 bases respectively, with 17 bases between them. This CDR3 is built from 15 residues. The germline V gene has CDR1 SGDLS and CDR2 YYNGEE. CDR3 nucleotides: TGTGCCAGCAGCTCCAGAGGCACCCGGGGCGGGGAGCTGTTTTTT. Encoded protein: CASSSRGTRGGELFF.

This clone was found a few times. The rearrangement joins TRBV30 to TRBJ1-1; D unclear. This CDR3 comprises 12 residues. V was pared by 4 bases and J by 5 bases, with 11 bases between. Per the germline V gene, CDR1 is GTSNPN and CDR2 is SVGIG (reference sequence). CDR3 protein: CAWIRGYTEAFF. CDR3 nucleotides: TGTGCCTGGATCCGCGGGTATACTGAAGCTTTCTTT.

The V call is TRBV6-6, the J call TRBJ2-1; tentative D call: TRBD2 (5 bases). V was pared by 2 bases and J by 6 bases, with 11 bases between. This CDR3 comprises 14 residues. Per germline, CDR1 MNHNY and CDR2 SVGAGI (reference sequence). The CDR3 region is CASSYRRVGNEQFF. CDR3 in DNA: TGTGCCAGCAGTTACCGGCGGGTGGGCAATGAGCAGTTCTTC.

J is TRBJ1-2 and V is TRBV2; D is possibly TRBD1 (6 bases). CDR3 length: 13 residues. V lost 7 bases, J lost 6 bases, and 15 bases lay in between. The germline CDR1 and CDR2 sequences are SNHLY and FYNNEI. The CDR3 region is CASNLDRWDGYTF. The CDR3 region has the DNA TGTGCCAGCAACCTTGACAGGTGGGATGGCTACACCTTC.

The rearrangement uses TRBV25-1 and TRBJ2-5, with D tentatively TRBD2 (6 bases). Trimming cost V 8 bases and J 0 bases, with 10 bases left between them. CDR1 and CDR2 (germline): MGHDK, SYGVNS. There are 13 residues in the CDR3. Here the CDR3 reads CASGGWDQETQYF. Written as DNA, the CDR3 is TGTGCCAGCGGAGGGTGGGACCAAGAGACCCAGTACTTC.

This chain uses TRBV5-1 with TRBJ2-3; either TRBD1 or TRBD2 may fit D (5 bases each). Germline V CDR1 and CDR2: SGHRS, YFSETQ. Trimming pared 4 bases from V and 6 bases from J, leaving 15 bases between. The CDR3 spans 14 residues. The CDR3 here is CASSPRESYDTQYF. CDR3 coding DNA: TGCGCCAGCAGCCCCAGGGAGAGTTACGATACGCAGTATTTT.

This clone was seen at least ten times. The V gene is TRBV28, the J gene TRBJ2-3, with D possibly TRBD2 on 5 matching bases. CDR1 and CDR2 from the germline V gene are MDHEN and SYDVKM. Trimming cost V 6 bases and J 1 base, with 8 bases left between them. This CDR3 is 13 amino acids long. The CDR3 DNA is TGTGCCAGCAGCGAACTAGGCACAGATACGCAGTATTTT. Translating gives CASSELGTDTQYF.